One and the same sample provided the 17 T cell receptor beta chains below, sequenced in a study of regulatory T cells in long-lasting Graves disease. TCR beta libraries were built with iRepertoire HTBI primers and Arm-PCR of CDR3 regions. TCRdb itself ran the multiplex PCR reads through MiXCR, one entry per CDR3 protein. The profile covers around 400,000 distinct CDR3 sequences, with roughly 12% appearing a single time and approximately 17% taken by the ten largest. The sample's time point: newly diagnosed GD, antithyroid drugs for less than 3 months. The authors made the TCR library using RNA they extracted from PBMCs. These data are also associated with another study on T cells in Graves' hyperthyroidism and ophthalmopathy.

Sample: peripheral blood mononuclear cells (PBMCs), taken at new diagnosis, from a patient treated with antithyroid drugs. Source of these receptors: a young woman with Graves disease.

This clonotype was counted a few times. The chain uses TRBV15 and TRBJ2-5; no clear D. The CDR3 contains 15 residues. With 1 base removed from V and 0 bases from J, the gap between germline ends came to 9 bases. In germline, CDR1 is LNHNV, CDR2 YYDKDF (reference sequence). CDR3 bases: TGTGCCACCAGCAGAGCCCAGATGTACCAAGAGACCCAGTACTTC. Translation gives CATSRAQMYQETQYF.

The table lists this clonotype with many counts. This chain connects TRBV7-9 to TRBJ2-3, with TRBD1 matching over 8 bases. The J segment lost 4 bases and the V segment lost 5 bases, leaving 11 bases of the junction unmatched. This CDR3 has 16 amino acids. Per germline, CDR1 SEHNR and CDR2 FQNEAQ (reference sequence). CDR3 bases: TGTGCCAGCAGCCGATCCCAAGGACAGGGAGCAGATACGCAGTATTTT. It is translated as CASSRSQGQGADTQYF.

The chain employs TRBV3-1 and TRBJ1-1; possible D gene TRBD1, 6 bases. CDR1 LGHDT and CDR2 YNNKEL come from the germline V gene (reference sequence). CDR3 length: 17 amino acids. V gave up 1 base and J gave up 3 bases, with 18 bases separating them. CDR3 nucleotides: TGTGCCAGCAGCCAAGTCGTAGGCAGGGGAATTGACACTGAAGCTTTCTTT. Translating gives CASSQVVGRGIDTEAFF.

In regard to this clonotype: The limits of the CDR3 on the DNA are not certain, so only TCRdb's listed CDR3 is given. This chain connects TRBV4-3 to TRBJ2-5; no check of the table's D call, TRBD2, against the DNA was made. Germline V CDR1 and CDR2: LGHNA, YSLEER. With termini counted, the CDR3 has 16 amino acids. CDR3 sequence reads: CASSQGRAGPYNEQFF.

This clonotype occurred a few times. The V and J genes are TRBV7-3 and TRBJ2-2; perhaps TRBD2 as D (6 bases). There are 17 residues in the CDR3. CDR1 and CDR2 (germline): SGHTA, FQGTGA. V lost 5 bases and J lost 6, with 22 bases in between. Written as DNA, the CDR3 is TGTGCCAGCAGCGGATACGCGGGACTTTCGGGCCCCGGGGAGCTGTTTTTT. Translated: CASSGYAGLSGPGELFF.

This clonotype has ten or more counts. The chain links TRBV6-1 to TRBJ2-3, with D perhaps TRBD2 (6 bases). CDR1 and CDR2 (germline): MNHNS, SASEGT. Trimming pared 7 bases from V and 1 base from J, leaving 15 bases between. The CDR3 totals 15 residues. The CDR3 here is CASKRMAGRTDTQYF. The CDR3 DNA reads TGTGCCAGCAAGAGAATGGCGGGGCGCACAGATACGCAGTATTTT.

This clonotype has a count of ten or more. The chain combines TRBV7-2 with TRBJ1-1; D remains unclear. V was cut by 1 base and J by 0 bases, with 12 bases left in between. In germline, CDR1 is SGHTA, CDR2 FQGNSA. The CDR3 covers 16 residues. The CDR3 here is CASSLGVGFMNTEAFF. As DNA, the CDR3 is TGTGCCAGCAGCTTAGGGGTGGGTTTTATGAACACTGAAGCTTTCTTT.

This clonotype appeared many times. The chain employs TRBV11-2 and TRBJ1-2; D may be TRBD1 (5 bases). The CDR3 is 14 amino acids. Deletions cut 2 bases from V and 5 bases from J, with 12 bases between. Germline CDR1 SGHAT, CDR2 FQNNGV. CDR3: CASSLTGTFYGYTF. In DNA, the CDR3 is TGTGCCAGCAGCTTAACCGGGACTTTTTATGGCTACACCTTC.

This clonotype was counted a few times. The chain has TRBV19 and TRBJ2-3, with 7 bases identical to TRBD1. The germline V gene encodes CDR1 LNHDA and CDR2 SQIVND (reference sequence). V was clipped by 7 bases and J by 12 bases; unmatched bases: 16. This CDR3 has 14 amino acids. The CDR3: CASKRTGRTFEQYF. CDR3 nucleotides: TGTGCCAGTAAAAGGACAGGACGTACTTTTGAACAGTATTTT. Looking up the rest from reference TRBV19 and TRBJ2-3 gives the full variable domain: DGGITQSPKYLFRKEGQNVTLSCEQNLNHDAMYWYRQDPGQGLRLIYYSQIVNDFQKGDIAEGYSVSREKKESFPLTVTSAQKNPTAFYLCASKRTGRTFEQYFGPGTRLTVL.

There are many counts of this clonotype. The CDR3 region has the DNA TGCAGTGCTAGAACGGGAAGCTATGGCTACACCTTC. Translated, it gives CSARTGSYGYTF. The chain couples TRBV20-1 to TRBJ1-2; D remains unclear. The CDR3 has 12 residues. Per the germline V gene, CDR1 is DFQATT and CDR2 is SNEGSKA (reference sequence). V was clipped by 2 bases and J by 4 bases, with 8 bases between them.

This clonotype has ten or more counts. This sequence joins TRBV11-2 and TRBJ1-1; D is unclear. CDR1 and CDR2 from the germline V gene are SGHAT and FQNNGV. The CDR3 is made up of 12 amino acids. V lost 3 bases and J lost 8, with 10 bases in between. In DNA, the CDR3 is TGTGCCAGCAGCTTTCCTGAGGGCGAAGCTTTCTTT. This codes for CASSFPEGEAFF. Using reference TRBV11-2 and TRBJ1-1 for the parts outside the CDR3, the full variable domain is EAGVAQSPRYKIIEKRQSVAFWCNPISGHATLYWYQQILGQGPKLLIQFQNNGVVDDSQLPKDRFSAERLKGVDSTLKIQPAKLEDSAVYLCASSFPEGEAFFGQGTRLTVV.

This clonotype was detected ten times or more. The rearrangement uses TRBV28 and TRBJ2-5, with TRBD2 matching 7 bases. This CDR3 has 15 amino acids. Germline V lookup: CDR1 MDHEN, CDR2 SYDVKM. Trimming removed 4 bases from V and 1 base from J; junction bases left unmatched: 6. This CDR3 is CASSSLLAVQETQYF. CDR3 sequence (DNA): TGTGCCAGCAGTTCTCTCCTAGCGGTCCAAGAGACCCAGTACTTC.

The chain combines TRBV6-2 or TRBV6-3 with TRBJ2-1, with TRBD2 identical over 9 bases. The CDR3 length is 14 residues. V lost 4 bases and J lost 3; bases outside the gene matches: 1. CDR1 is MNHEY and CDR2 is SVGEGT in the germline V gene. For the CDR3, the DNA is TGTGCCAGCAGTTCTAGCGGGAACTACAATGAGCAGTTCTTC. This gives the protein CASSSSGNYNEQFF.

The rearrangement links TRBV6-2 or TRBV6-3 to TRBJ2-7; the match to TRBD1 covers 7 bases. Per the germline V gene, CDR1 is MNHEY and CDR2 is SVGEGT. Unmatched junction bases numbered 9, after V lost 6 bases and J lost 4 bases. This CDR3 contains 14 residues. The CDR3 DNA reads TGTGCCAGCAGCCCTGTGCTACAGGGGTACGAGCAGTACGTC. The encoded protein is CASSPVLQGYEQYV.

This clonotype has a count of ten or more. J is TRBJ1-1 and V is TRBV19; TRBD1 matches 8 bases. Germline assignment: CDR1 LNHDA and CDR2 SQIVND (reference sequence). The CDR3 runs 14 residues. Germline trimming cut 5 bases from V and 5 bases from J; bases unmatched to any gene: 7. The CDR3 nucleotides read TGTGCCAGTAGTGCCAACAGGGGGGGGACTGAAGCTTTCTTT. Residues: CASSANRGGTEAFF.

This clonotype was detected many times. V is TRBV3-1 and J is TRBJ2-1, with 12 bases lining up with TRBD2. The germline CDR1 and CDR2 sequences are LGHDT and YNNKEL (reference sequence). After removal of 4 bases from V and 7 bases from J, the junction contained 11 bases not matched to a gene. This CDR3 comprises 17 residues. CDR3 in DNA: TGTGCCAGCAGCCCAGACATTCTAGCGGGAGGGCCAAATGAGCAGTTCTTC. Its translation: CASSPDILAGGPNEQFF.

Many counts were recorded for this clonotype. The V call is TRBV6-2 or TRBV6-3, the J call TRBJ1-1; D gene ambiguous. The V end was cut by 6 bases, the J end by 1 base, with 9 bases between. Germline V gene sequence: CDR1 MNHEY, CDR2 SVGEGT. The CDR3 runs 13 residues. Here the CDR3 DNA reads TGTGCCAGCAGCCCTATACAGAACACTGAAGCTTTCTTT. This codes for CASSPIQNTEAFF.